These 28 T cell receptor beta chains were sequenced from one sample in a study of Graves' ophthalmopathy and Graves' hyperthyroidism. The study amplified TCR beta CDR3 regions using RNA transcripts. Second-round multiplex PCR came after first-round RT-PCR with HTBI primers. TCRdb reprocessed the multiplex PCR reads via MiXCR and lists one record per CDR3 protein. Here the sample spans just over 600,000 distinct CDR3 sequences, about 20% being singletons. Material for sequencing was peripheral blood. These receptors originate from a young woman with stable Graves' hyperthyroidism. Some clones in this sample may be carry-over from other donors' samples.

This clonotype appeared a few times. The chain links TRBV25-1 to TRBJ2-2, with unresolved D. The V gene lost 3 bases and the J gene lost 2 bases, with 7 bases spanning the gap. The CDR3 has 14 amino acids. The germline V gene encodes CDR1 MGHDK and CDR2 SYGVNS. The CDR3 sequence: CASSDGANTGELFF. DNA of the CDR3: TGTGCCAGCAGTGACGGCGCAAACACCGGGGAGCTGTTTTTT.

V is TRBV6-5 and J is TRBJ1-1; no clear D gene. CDR1 MNHEY and CDR2 SVGAGI come from the germline V gene. This CDR3 is 14 amino acids long. The germline V and J ends were trimmed by 7 bases and 1 base, with 13 bases remaining between them. This CDR3 reads CASTSGRPNTEAFF. DNA of the CDR3: TGTGCCAGCACTTCGGGTAGGCCGAACACTGAAGCTTTCTTT.

The V and J genes are TRBV5-1 and TRBJ2-5, with TRBD2 matching 15 bases. V trimming: 3 bases; J trimming: 5 bases; junction bases outside the gene matches: 5. Germline V gives CDR1 SGHRS, CDR2 YFSETQ. The CDR3 sequence is 16 residues long. CDR3 bases: TGCGCCAGCAGCTGGACTAGCGGGGGGGCCGCGGAGACCCAGTACTTC. It translates to CASSWTSGGAAETQYF. The full variable domain, its missing parts supplied by reference TRBV5-1 and TRBJ2-5, is KAGVTQTPRYLIKTRGQQVTLSCSPISGHRSVSWYQQTPGQGLQFLFEYFSETQRNKGNFPGRFSGRQFSNSRSEMNVSTLELGDSALYLCASSWTSGGAAETQYFGPGTRLLVL.

This rearrangement joins TRBV19 to TRBJ1-6; D gene uncertain. The V and J ends lost 5 bases and 5 bases respectively, with 10 bases between them. The CDR3 contains 14 residues. Germline V gene lookup returns CDR1 LNHDA and CDR2 SQIVND (reference sequence). CDR3 loop: CASSWQANNSPLHF. The CDR3 DNA follows: TGTGCCAGTAGTTGGCAGGCGAATAATTCACCCCTCCACTTT.

This chain uses TRBV20-1 with TRBJ2-7, with D possibly matching TRBD2 (6 bases). The CDR3 is made up of 13 amino acids. Per the germline V gene, CDR1 is DFQATT and CDR2 is SNEGSKA (reference sequence). Deletions cut 4 bases from V and 6 bases from J, with 16 bases between. Here the CDR3 reads CSANGSPSFEQYF. For the CDR3, the DNA is TGCAGTGCTAACGGGAGTCCCTCTTTCGAGCAGTACTTC.

This chain uses TRBV19 with TRBJ1-5; 12 bases agree with TRBD1. The CDR3 extends over 15 amino acids. The V gene end was trimmed by 7 bases and the J gene end by 7 bases; junction bases not matched to a gene: 8. Germline V gene data show CDR1 as LNHDA and CDR2 as SQIVND (reference sequence). The CDR3 DNA reads TGTGCCAGTACCCCCGGGACAGGGGGCGGACAGCCCCAGCATTTT. It yields the protein CASTPGTGGGQPQHF.

This clonotype occurred many times. V usage is TRBV6-2 or TRBV6-3 and J usage is TRBJ1-1, with a weak D call TRBD1 (6 bases). Germline V CDR1 and CDR2: MNHEY, SVGEGT. This CDR3 comprises 14 residues. The V end lost 4 bases, the J end lost 3 bases, and 12 bases lay between the germline ends. CDR3 DNA: TGTGCCAGCAGTTCCCCACAGGGTTACACTGAAGCTTTCTTT. Protein: CASSSPQGYTEAFF.

The table lists this clonotype with a count of one. This rearrangement joins TRBV5-1 to TRBJ1-1; D is unclear. Trimming pared 0 bases from V and 0 bases from J, leaving 18 bases between. In germline, CDR1 is SGHRS, CDR2 YFSETQ. The CDR3 is 18 residues long. The CDR3 nucleotides are TGCGCCAGCAGCTTGGTGAGGGTTGGGTTCGGCATGAACACTGAAGCTTTCTTT. It yields the protein CASSLVRVGFGMNTEAFF.

Ten or more counts support this clonotype. At one end, the junction sequence differs from germline, possibly due to a read error. The V and J genes are TRBV24-1 and TRBJ2-7, with D possibly matching TRBD1 (6 bases). The CDR3 totals 12 residues. Germline V lookup: CDR1 KGHDR, CDR2 SFDVKD. The CDR3, as DNA: TGTGCCACCAGTGATTTAGAAGGGGACAAGATATTC. The encoded protein is CATSDLEGDKIF.

This clonotype was seen a handful of times. The chain has TRBV11-2 and TRBJ2-5; tentative D call: TRBD1 (6 bases). There are 15 residues in the CDR3. V shed 1 base and J shed 5 bases, with 14 bases lying between them. Germline CDR1 reads SGHAT; CDR2 reads FQNNGV. The CDR3 region has the DNA TGTGCCAGCAGCTTAGGAAGTACAGGGTCGGAGACCCAGTACTTC. Encoded protein: CASSLGSTGSETQYF.

This clonotype showed up many times. The chain recombines TRBV12-3 or TRBV12-4 with TRBJ2-7; D is unresolved. The CDR3 totals 13 residues. Trimming left V 2 bases short and J 0 bases short, with 5 bases between. CDR3 coding DNA: TGTGCCAGCAGTTTACAGCTCTCCTACGAGCAGTACTTC. Translation: CASSLQLSYEQYF.

This clonotype was seen only once. The genes are TRBV28 and TRBJ1-5; D is undetermined. CDR1 is MDHEN and CDR2 is SYDVKM in the germline V gene. Trimming shortened V by 8 bases and J by 0 bases, and 11 bases separated the two germline ends. This CDR3 is built from 14 residues. The CDR3 DNA follows: TGTGCCAGCCAGTCCCTTTATAGCAATCAGCCCCAGCATTTT. As protein: CASQSLYSNQPQHF. Filled out from reference TRBV28 and TRBJ1-5, the complete variable domain reads DVKVTQSSRYLVKRTGEKVFLECVQDMDHENMFWYRQDPGLGLRLIYFSYDVKMKEKGDIPEGYSVSREKKERFSLILESASTNQTSMYLCASQSLYSNQPQHFGDGTRLSIL.

On this clonotype itself: Germline is not matched at one junction end, which may reflect a read error. The rearrangement uses TRBV9 and TRBJ2-2; D is perhaps TRBD2 (6 bases). Germline CDR1 SGDLS, CDR2 YYNGEE. The CDR3 is 15 residues long. In nucleotides, the CDR3 is TGTGCCAGCAGCGTTTCCGGGAGTGGGACCGGGGAGCCGTTTTTT. It encodes CASSVSGSGTGEPFF.

As for this clonotype: Since a much larger clone is just one base distant, this may be a read error. The rearrangement links TRBV6-1 to TRBJ1-5; a possible D gene is TRBD1 (6 bases). The CDR3 loop spans 15 amino acids. CDR1 and CDR2 (germline): MNHNS, SASEGT. Between the trimmed V and J ends, which lost 6 bases and 9 bases, there was a span of 21 bases. CDR3 coding DNA: TGTGCCAGCAGGGGAGATAACAGGGTGGATCGGCCCCAGCATTTT. Its translation: CASRGDNRVDRPQHF.

This clonotype showed up many times. V is TRBV20-1 and J is TRBJ2-4, with D unresolved. CDR3 length: 18 amino acids. V was clipped by 1 base and J by 0 bases, with 19 bases between them. Looked up from germline, CDR1 is DFQATT and CDR2 is SNEGSKA (reference sequence). The CDR3 sequence: CSARGGTLESLAKNIQYF. In DNA, the CDR3 is TGCAGTGCTAGAGGGGGAACGTTGGAGAGTCTAGCCAAAAACATTCAGTACTTC.

This clonotype was observed many times. The chain has TRBV6-2 or TRBV6-3 and TRBJ1-1; 7 bases align to TRBD1. The germline CDR1 and CDR2 sequences are MNHEY and SVGEGT. CDR3 length: 15 residues. The ends lost 6 bases at V and 4 bases at J; junction bases unmatched: 11. CDR3 loop: CASSNQGGSGTEAFF. The CDR3 DNA follows: TGTGCCAGCAGCAACCAAGGGGGCTCGGGCACTGAAGCTTTCTTT.

This clonotype was found a few times. The chain has TRBV2 and TRBJ2-7; a weak D match, TRBD1 (6 bases). Germline V CDR1 and CDR2: SNHLY, FYNNEI. Trimming stripped 0 bases from V and 8 bases from J, with 11 bases between. The length of the CDR3 is 13 residues. CDR3 sequence (DNA): TGTGCCAGCAGTGAAGCCCTGAGGGACAAGCAGTACTTC. Its protein product is CASSEALRDKQYF.

This clonotype was seen many times. The chain links TRBV2 to TRBJ2-5, with a weak D call TRBD1 (6 bases). Germline V lookup: CDR1 SNHLY, CDR2 FYNNEI. The CDR3 loop spans 14 amino acids. V lost 10 bases and J lost 1, with 16 bases in between. The DNA of the CDR3 is TGTGCCAACCCAAGGGGGAGCGGCCAAGAGACCCAGTACTTC. The encoded protein is CANPRGSGQETQYF.

The genes are TRBV20-1 and TRBJ1-2; 7 positions match TRBD1. V lost 1 base and J lost 5; bases outside the gene matches: 4. CDR1 and CDR2 from the germline V gene are DFQATT and SNEGSKA (reference sequence). This CDR3 has 13 amino acids. The CDR3 is CSARGGTVYGYTF. The CDR3, as DNA: TGCAGTGCTAGAGGCGGGACAGTTTATGGCTACACCTTC.

This clonotype came up a few times. Here the CDR3 DNA reads TGTGCCAGCGTCGCGACGGGGGAAGAGACCCAGTACTTC. Its translation is CASVATGEETQYF. The chain has TRBV28 and TRBJ2-5; tentatively, D is TRBD2 (6 bases). Trimming took off 8 bases at V and 3 bases at J, with 13 bases between the two ends. The length of the CDR3 is 13 residues. Per the germline V gene, CDR1 is MDHEN and CDR2 is SYDVKM.

This clonotype has ten or more counts. The rearrangement joins TRBV9 to TRBJ1-1; D not resolved. Germline V CDR1 and CDR2: SGDLS, YYNGEE. Trimming cost V 0 bases and J 4 bases, with 7 bases left between them. The CDR3 runs to 13 residues. CDR3 coding DNA: TGTGCCAGCAGCGTAGGGGTAGGCACTGAAGCTTTCTTT. Its protein product is CASSVGVGTEAFF.

The J gene is TRBJ1-3, the V gene TRBV28; D call uncertain. The CDR3 consists of 16 residues. V lost 7 bases to trimming and J lost 0 bases, with 16 bases between them. CDR1 is MDHEN and CDR2 is SYDVKM in the germline V gene. The CDR3 DNA reads TGTGCCAGCATAGGAGGAGACAAGAGCTCTGGAAACACCATATATTTT. This sequence encodes CASIGGDKSSGNTIYF.

The genes are TRBV12-3 or TRBV12-4 and TRBJ2-5; D possibly corresponds to TRBD2 (6 bases). The CDR3 consists of 14 residues. V lost 6 bases and J lost 7, with 18 bases in between. The CDR3 DNA is TGTGCCAGCAGCCGCTCGGGGGAGTTTGGGACCCAGTACTTC. It is translated as CASSRSGEFGTQYF.

This clonotype was counted many times. The chain is built from TRBV3-1 and TRBJ2-7; 9 bases line up with TRBD2. The V gene end was trimmed by 1 base and the J gene end by 5 bases; junction bases not matched to a gene: 9. The germline CDR1 and CDR2 sequences are LGHDT and YNNKEL (reference sequence). The CDR3 totals 16 residues. This CDR3 is CASSQVRVAGVDEQYF. Written as DNA, the CDR3 is TGTGCCAGCAGCCAAGTCAGAGTAGCGGGAGTGGACGAGCAGTACTTC.

V gene TRBV12-3 or TRBV12-4 combines with J gene TRBJ1-6; 10 nucleotides match TRBD1. Unmatched junction bases numbered 11, after V lost 6 bases and J lost 9 bases. There are 16 residues in the CDR3. CDR3 amino acids: CASRDGTGDRRSPLHF. DNA for the CDR3: TGTGCCAGCAGAGATGGGACAGGGGATCGCCGTTCACCCCTCCACTTT.

Ten or more counts support this clonotype. A much larger clonotype is one base distant, so this may be a read error. CDR3 sequence: CASSLGWSGSHLHF. Written as DNA, the CDR3 is TGTGCCAGCAGCCTGGGGTGGTCGGGTTCACACCTCCACTTT. The chain uses TRBV12-3 or TRBV12-4 and TRBJ1-6; D is ambiguous. The CDR3 covers 14 residues.

This clonotype has ten or more counts. The chain links TRBV9 to TRBJ1-2; the D is unclear. The CDR3 loop spans 14 amino acids. The V end lost 0 bases, the J end lost 0 bases, and 6 bases lay between the germline ends. Germline assignment: CDR1 SGDLS and CDR2 YYNGEE. In DNA form, the CDR3 reads TGTGCCAGCAGCGTAGCGGTAGCTAACTATGGCTACACCTTC. It codes for CASSVAVANYGYTF. Filled out from reference TRBV9 and TRBJ1-2, the complete variable domain reads DSGVTQTPKHLITATGQRVTLRCSPRSGDLSVYWYQQSLDQGLQFLIQYYNGEERAKGNILERFSAQQFPDLHSELNLSSLELGDSALYFCASSVAVANYGYTFGSGTRLTVV.

Notes on this clonotype: This may come from a read error, since a much larger clone is one base off. The rearrangement links TRBV6-1 to TRBJ1-1; D gene ambiguous. This CDR3 has 14 amino acids. Germline values: CDR1 MNHNS, CDR2 SASEGT. The CDR3 spells CASSAVGGNTEALF. The CDR3 bases are TGTGCCAGCAGCGCCGTTGGAGGGAACACTGAAGCTCTCTTT.